This TCR beta chain was obtained from a study of shared T cell receptors in the human thymus. The repertoire was sequenced with immunoSEQ multiplex PCR; TCRdb's copy has only in-frame clones and lacks some. The profile shows 600,000 to 900,000 clones, 80% to 90% of them singletons. Germline V gene lookup returns CDR1 SGHTA and CDR2 FQGNSA. The CDR3 consists of 16 residues. Trimming cost V 4 bases and J 2 bases; bases outside gene matches: 9. The data were also submitted as part of a second study, on human thymus T cells. From that study: In corrective heart surgery, resections were taken, and these provided the thymus tissue.

This TCR came from a girl less than two years old with a congenital heart defect. The V call is TRBV7-2, the J call TRBJ2-7, with 9 bases matching TRBD2. The sequencing sample was made of thymocytes. The CDR3 spells CASSSMTSGVTYEQYF. CDR3 sequence (DNA): TGTGCCAGCAGCTCCATGACTAGCGGTGTTACCTACGAGCAGTACTTC.